The entry below describes one T cell receptor (beta chain). Its antigen is as yet unknown. This sample was included in a study of cytomegalovirus exposure and HLA in healthy donors. Across the whole study: From about 179 million T cells, an earlier analysis saw 120 million or so unique TCR beta sequences.

The PCR was carried out with 60 Vbeta primers and 13 Jbeta primers. Sequencing used immunoSEQ multiplex PCR; TCRdb keeps in-frame clones, though not all of them. The profile covers more than 85,000 clones, with under 85% appearing a single time and less than 9.5% taken by the ten largest. Study-wide results and limits: Association with HLA alleles at 0.05 false discovery rate was found for about 17,000 TCR beta sequences in a later analysis. Confirmation was obtained in vitro that a few CMV-associated chains are specific for CMV antigens.

The CDR3 is made up of 15 amino acids. The V gene end was trimmed by 0 bases and the J gene end by 2 bases; junction bases not matched to a gene: 1. Germline V gene lookup returns CDR1 MRHNA and CDR2 SNTAGT. The V call is TRBV6-4, the J call TRBJ2-1; 7 bases line up with TRBD2. The receptor's source is a woman between 45 and 60 years old in good health and CMV-seropositive. Sequencing input: PBMCs. The CDR3 loop is CASSDSGGPYNEQFF. In DNA, the CDR3 is TGTGCCAGCAGTGACTCGGGAGGGCCCTACAATGAGCAGTTCTTC.